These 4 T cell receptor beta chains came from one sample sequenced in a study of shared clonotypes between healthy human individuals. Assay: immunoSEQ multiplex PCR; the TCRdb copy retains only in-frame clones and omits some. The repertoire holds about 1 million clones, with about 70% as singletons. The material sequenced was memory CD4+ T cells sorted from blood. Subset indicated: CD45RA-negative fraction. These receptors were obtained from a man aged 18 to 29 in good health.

The CDR3 region is CASSPRAGNQKLFF. CDR3 nucleotides: TGTGCCAGCAGTCCCCGGGCAGGGAATCAAAAACTGTTTTTT. This rearrangement joins TRBV5-6 to TRBJ1-4; maybe TRBD1 (5 bases). This CDR3 is 14 amino acids long. Germline V gene sequence: CDR1 SGHDT, CDR2 YYEEEE. V gave up 5 bases and J gave up 9 bases, with 17 bases separating them.

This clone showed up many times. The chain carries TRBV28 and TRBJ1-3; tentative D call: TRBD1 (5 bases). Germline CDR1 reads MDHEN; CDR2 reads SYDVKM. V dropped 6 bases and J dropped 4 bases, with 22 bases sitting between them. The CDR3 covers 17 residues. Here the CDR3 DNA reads TGTGCCAGCAGCCCCAATGCGGCAGGGATCGAAGGAAACACCATATATTTT. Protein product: CASSPNAAGIEGNTIYF.

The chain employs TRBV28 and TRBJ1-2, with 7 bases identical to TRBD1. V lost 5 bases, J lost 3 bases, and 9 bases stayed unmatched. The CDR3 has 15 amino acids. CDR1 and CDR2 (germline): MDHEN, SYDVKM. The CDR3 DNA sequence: TGTGCCAGCAGTAGGAACAGGGGTTCATACTATGGCTACACCTTC. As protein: CASSRNRGSYYGYTF.

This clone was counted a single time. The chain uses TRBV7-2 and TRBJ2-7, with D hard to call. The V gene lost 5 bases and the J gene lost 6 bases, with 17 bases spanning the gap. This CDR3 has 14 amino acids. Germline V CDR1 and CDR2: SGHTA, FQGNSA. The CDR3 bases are TGTGCCAGCAGCCCACCATTCGACACCCCCGAGCAGTACTTC. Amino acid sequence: CASSPPFDTPEQYF.